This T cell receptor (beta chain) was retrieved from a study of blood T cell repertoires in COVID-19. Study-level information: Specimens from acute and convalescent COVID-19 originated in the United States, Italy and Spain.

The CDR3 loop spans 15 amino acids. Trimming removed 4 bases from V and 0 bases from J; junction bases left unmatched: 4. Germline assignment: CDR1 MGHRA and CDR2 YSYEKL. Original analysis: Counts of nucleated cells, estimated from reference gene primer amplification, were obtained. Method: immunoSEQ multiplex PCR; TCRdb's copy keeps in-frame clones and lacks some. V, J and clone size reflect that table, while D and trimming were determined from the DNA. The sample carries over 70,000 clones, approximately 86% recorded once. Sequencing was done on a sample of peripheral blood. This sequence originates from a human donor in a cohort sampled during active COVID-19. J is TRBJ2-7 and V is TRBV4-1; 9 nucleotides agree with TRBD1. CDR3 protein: CASSRTGQGSYEQYF. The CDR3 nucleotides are TGCGCCAGCAGCCGAACGGGACAGGGCTCCTACGAGCAGTACTTC.